The rows below give T cell receptor beta chains drawn from one sample of a study of cytomegalovirus exposure and HLA in healthy donors. The table came from immunoSEQ multiplex PCR; TCRdb's copy has only in-frame clones and leaves some out. The sample records some 120,000 clones, less than 85% being singletons. Specimen: PBMCs. Source of these receptors: a man between 18 and 35 years old in good health and CMV-seropositive. CDR3s include the opening cysteine and the closing phenylalanine or tryptophan. The order of the fields is D gene, V gene, clone size, J gene, CDR3 DNA, CDR3 protein. A D gene is named only where the DNA matches it firmly. Some rows mark clone size as missing; the rest say once, few, many or name a class of expanded clone.

D gene: TRBD1
V gene: TRBV28
clone size: -
J gene: TRBJ1-5
CDR3 DNA: TGTGCCAGCCGCCCCCGACAGGGGGCGAATCAGCCCCAGCATTTT
CDR3 protein: CASRPRQGANQPQHF

D gene: TRBD1
V gene: TRBV19
clone size: -
J gene: TRBJ2-5
CDR3 DNA: TGTGCCAGTAGTAGCGGACAGGGTGCGAAGACCCAGTACTTC
CDR3 protein: CASSSGQGAKTQYF

D gene: -
V gene: TRBV5-1
clone size: -
J gene: TRBJ2-5
CDR3 DNA: TGCGCCAGCAGCTTGTTAGGGGGGGACGGAGAGACCCAGTACTTC
CDR3 protein: CASSLLGGDGETQYF

D gene: -
V gene: TRBV5-4
clone size: -
J gene: TRBJ1-4
CDR3 DNA: TGTGCCAGCAGCTCGGACAGCCCAAGGAATGAAAAACTGTTTTTT
CDR3 protein: CASSSDSPRNEKLFF

D gene: TRBD1
V gene: TRBV7-7
clone size: -
J gene: TRBJ2-3
CDR3 DNA: TGTGCCAGCAGCGCCACAGGGGGTGGCACAGATACGCAGTATTTT
CDR3 protein: CASSATGGGTDTQYF

D gene: -
V gene: TRBV2
clone size: once
J gene: TRBJ2-1
CDR3 DNA: TGTGCCAGCACCAAAGAGACAGGTCCCTACAATGAGCAGTTCTTC
CDR3 protein: CASTKETGPYNEQFF

D gene: TRBD1
V gene: TRBV7-9
clone size: -
J gene: TRBJ1-1
CDR3 DNA: TGTGCCAGCAAGGGACAGATGAACACTGAAGCTTTCTTT
CDR3 protein: CASKGQMNTEAFF

D gene: -
V gene: TRBV29-1
clone size: -
J gene: TRBJ1-1
CDR3 DNA: TGCAGCGTTGTAATAACAGACACTGAAGCTTTCTTT
CDR3 protein: CSVVITDTEAFF

D gene: -
V gene: TRBV7-8
clone size: -
J gene: TRBJ1-1
CDR3 DNA: TGTGCCAGCAGCTTAGGAGGGAGGCCTGAAGCTTTCTTT
CDR3 protein: CASSLGGRPEAFF

D gene: -
V gene: TRBV7-9
clone size: -
J gene: TRBJ2-1
CDR3 DNA: TGTGCCAGCGCCTCATTTCAGGGCGCATACAATGAGCAGTTCTTC
CDR3 protein: CASASFQGAYNEQFF

D gene: TRBD2
V gene: TRBV4-1
clone size: once
J gene: TRBJ2-5
CDR3 DNA: TGCGCCAGCAGCCATGCGCGGGGGTTTGGTGAGACCCAGTACTTC
CDR3 protein: CASSHARGFGETQYF

D gene: TRBD1
V gene: TRBV12-5
clone size: -
J gene: TRBJ1-2
CDR3 DNA: TGTGCTAGTGGTTTGTACGGGACAGGGGACGGCTACACCTTC
CDR3 protein: CASGLYGTGDGYTF

D gene: -
V gene: TRBV6-5
clone size: -
J gene: TRBJ1-2
CDR3 DNA: TGTGCCAGCAGTTACCACAAAGACTATGGCTACACCTTC
CDR3 protein: CASSYHKDYGYTF

D gene: -
V gene: TRBV4-2
clone size: once
J gene: TRBJ1-2
CDR3 DNA: TGTGCCAGCAGCTCTCAGGACAGCCTCTATGGCTACACCTTC
CDR3 protein: CASSSQDSLYGYTF

D gene: -
V gene: TRBV15
clone size: -
J gene: TRBJ1-2
CDR3 DNA: TGTGCCACCAGCAGAGAACTGGAGGGGAACTATGGCTACACCTTC
CDR3 protein: CATSRELEGNYGYTF

D gene: -
V gene: TRBV5-1
clone size: -
J gene: TRBJ2-7
CDR3 DNA: TGCGCCAGCAGCTCCGGTGATACCTACGAGCAGTACTTC
CDR3 protein: CASSSGDTYEQYF

D gene: -
V gene: TRBV9
clone size: -
J gene: TRBJ1-1
CDR3 DNA: TGTGCCAGCAGCCCTGCGGGGGGAGGCCCTGAAGCTTTCTTT
CDR3 protein: CASSPAGGGPEAFF

D gene: -
V gene: TRBV6-6
clone size: once
J gene: TRBJ1-3
CDR3 DNA: TGTGCCAGCAGACAGTCAGGGTCCATATATTTT
CDR3 protein: CASRQSGSIYF

D gene: -
V gene: TRBV5-1
clone size: -
J gene: TRBJ1-2
CDR3 DNA: TGCGCCAGCAGCTTACCTCAGGATGGGTATGGCTACACCTTC
CDR3 protein: CASSLPQDGYGYTF

D gene: TRBD1
V gene: TRBV27
clone size: -
J gene: TRBJ2-7
CDR3 DNA: TGTGCCAGCAAGCCTGACAGGGCCTCCTACGAGCAGTACTTC
CDR3 protein: CASKPDRASYEQYF

D gene: -
V gene: TRBV30
clone size: -
J gene: TRBJ1-3
CDR3 DNA: TGTGCCTGGAAGCATCGCTCTGGAAACACCATATATTTT
CDR3 protein: CAWKHRSGNTIYF

D gene: -
V gene: TRBV5-6
clone size: -
J gene: TRBJ2-7
CDR3 DNA: TGTGCCAGCAGCTTCTTTGGGGCCCCCTACGAGCAGTACTTC
CDR3 protein: CASSFFGAPYEQYF

D gene: -
V gene: TRBV5-4
clone size: -
J gene: TRBJ1-1
CDR3 DNA: TGTGCCAGCACCGATCAGGGGAGCGGAACTGAAGCTTTCTTT
CDR3 protein: CASTDQGSGTEAFF

D gene: TRBD2
V gene: TRBV4-1
clone size: -
J gene: TRBJ2-7
CDR3 DNA: TGCGCCAGCAGCCAGGGGACTAGCGGGGGGTTCGGGCAGTACTTC
CDR3 protein: CASSQGTSGGFGQYF

D gene: -
V gene: TRBV5-1
clone size: -
J gene: TRBJ2-1
CDR3 DNA: TGCGCCAGCAGCTTGGACCTAGCGTTTGAGCAGTTCTTC
CDR3 protein: CASSLDLAFEQFF

D gene: TRBD2
V gene: TRBV7-6
clone size: -
J gene: TRBJ2-3
CDR3 DNA: TGTGCCAGCAGCCTACTAGCGGACCGCACAGATACGCAGTATTTT
CDR3 protein: CASSLLADRTDTQYF

D gene: -
V gene: TRBV6-5
clone size: once
J gene: TRBJ1-4
CDR3 DNA: TGTGCCAGCAGTTATGGGCAGGGGGAAAAACTGTTTTTT
CDR3 protein: CASSYGQGEKLFF

D gene: TRBD1
V gene: TRBV6-1
clone size: -
J gene: TRBJ2-7
CDR3 DNA: TGTGCCAGCAAGCGGACAGGGGACTACGAGCAGTACTTC
CDR3 protein: CASKRTGDYEQYF

D gene: TRBD2
V gene: TRBV6-1
clone size: -
J gene: TRBJ2-3
CDR3 DNA: TGTGCCAGCAGTGAGTTCACTAGCGGGACAGATACGCAGTATTTT
CDR3 protein: CASSEFTSGTDTQYF

D gene: TRBD1
V gene: TRBV7-8
clone size: once
J gene: TRBJ2-3
CDR3 DNA: TGTGCCAGCAGCACCTGGACAGGCTTTAGCACAGATACGCAGTATTTT
CDR3 protein: CASSTWTGFSTDTQYF

D gene: TRBD2
V gene: TRBV7-6
clone size: -
J gene: TRBJ2-1
CDR3 DNA: TGTGCCAGCAGTCTAGGGACTAGCGATGGTGAGCAGTTCTTC
CDR3 protein: CASSLGTSDGEQFF

D gene: -
V gene: TRBV13
clone size: -
J gene: TRBJ1-4
CDR3 DNA: TGTGCCAGCAGCTTAGGCCGCCAGTCGACTAATGAAAAACTGTTTTTT
CDR3 protein: CASSLGRQSTNEKLFF

D gene: -
V gene: TRBV16
clone size: once
J gene: TRBJ1-5
CDR3 DNA: TGTGCCAGCAGCCAACCATCCGGCGCGGGCATGGGCAATCAGCCCCAGCATTTT
CDR3 protein: CASSQPSGAGMGNQPQHF

D gene: -
V gene: TRBV5-6
clone size: medium-sized
J gene: TRBJ1-2
CDR3 DNA: TGTGCCAGCAGCTTGGCCCAGGGCAAGAAGTATGGCTACACCTTC
CDR3 protein: CASSLAQGKKYGYTF

D gene: TRBD1
V gene: TRBV5-1
clone size: -
J gene: TRBJ1-1
CDR3 DNA: TGCGCCAGCAGCCTTACAGGGGGGAACACTGAAGCTTTCTTT
CDR3 protein: CASSLTGGNTEAFF

D gene: -
V gene: TRBV7-2
clone size: -
J gene: TRBJ2-5
CDR3 DNA: TGTGCCAGCAGCCGAATGGAGGGATCAGAGACCCAGTACTTC
CDR3 protein: CASSRMEGSETQYF

D gene: TRBD2
V gene: TRBV5-1
clone size: -
J gene: TRBJ2-3
CDR3 DNA: TGCGCCAGCAGCGCCTTGGGACTAGCGGACAAAGTAGATACGCAGTATTTT
CDR3 protein: CASSALGLADKVDTQYF

D gene: -
V gene: TRBV28
clone size: -
J gene: TRBJ1-2
CDR3 DNA: TGTACCACCGGGGGAGTCCTCTATGGCTACACCTTC
CDR3 protein: CTTGGVLYGYTF

D gene: TRBD2
V gene: TRBV9
clone size: -
J gene: TRBJ2-1
CDR3 DNA: TGTGCCAGCAGCGACTCTAGCGGGGTGGATGAGCAGTTCTTC
CDR3 protein: CASSDSSGVDEQFF